These 26 T cell receptor beta chains share one sample of origin, sequenced in a study of CD8+CD57+ T cells in acquired aplastic anemia (dated by TCRdb to the late 2010s). The reads were generated on an Illumina HiSeq 2000. Genomic DNA was used as template for profiling of TCR beta VDJ combinations and CDR3 sequences. TCRdb cleaned the public reads at Q25 with fastp, built clones with MiXCR and kept in-frame beta chains. Every CDR3 protein is listed once, alongside the most common genes and DNA of its rows. The sample contains 400,000 to 450,000 distinct CDR3 sequences, 65% to 80% of them found a single time. The top ten clones comprise approximately 3.9% of the sample. What was sequenced was sorted CD4+, CD8+, or CD8+CD57+ T cells (not recorded which) from PBMCs. Source of these receptors: a human donor in good health, serving as a control.

Concerning this clonotype: The junction departs from the called germline gene at one end, perhaps through a read error. The chain couples TRBV7-8 to TRBJ2-3; 8 positions match TRBD2. Germline V gene data show CDR1 as SGHVS and CDR2 as FQNEAQ. The CDR3 is 16 amino acids. The CDR3 region has the DNA TGTGCCAGCAGCCGGGAGGGTGGGACACTCACAGAAACGCAGTATTTT. It codes for CASSREGGTLTETQYF. Full variable domain (missing parts from reference TRBV7-8 and TRBJ2-3): GAGVSQSPRYKVAKRGQDVALRCDPISGHVSLFWYQQALGQGPEFLTYFQNEAQLDKSGLPSDRFFAERPEGSVSTLKIQRTQQEDSAVYLCASSREGGTLTETQYFGPGTRLTVL.

Note on this clonotype: A read error may produce the germline difference seen at one junction end. This chain links TRBV5-1 with TRBJ2-3, with 8 bases aligning to TRBD1. Germline V lookup: CDR1 SGHRS, CDR2 YFSETQ. This CDR3 is 12 amino acids long. CDR3 bases: TGTGCCAGCAGCCTAGGACAGGGAACCGGGTATTTT. Its protein product is CASSLGQGTGYF.

The chain has TRBV15 and TRBJ2-1; D might be TRBD2 (6 bases). The V end was cut by 3 bases, the J end by 0 bases, with 12 bases between. The CDR3 runs to 16 residues. The germline CDR1 and CDR2 sequences are LNHNV and YYDKDF (reference sequence). CDR3 DNA: TGTGCCACCAGCAGCTCAGGAGGGAGCTCCTACAATGAGCAGTTCTTC. It yields the protein CATSSSGGSSYNEQFF.

This clonotype has only one observation. The chain recombines TRBV4-3 with TRBJ1-3; D call uncertain. Germline CDR1 reads LGHNA; CDR2 reads YSLEER. V lost 6 bases to trimming and J lost 4 bases, with 4 bases between them. CDR3 length: 11 amino acids. As DNA, the CDR3 is TGCGCCAGCAGGTCCGGAAACACCATATATTTT. This sequence encodes CASRSGNTIYF.

The chain is built from TRBV19 and TRBJ2-5; D not certain. CDR1 and CDR2 (germline): LNHDA, SQIVND (reference sequence). The CDR3 has 13 residues. Trimming left V 9 bases short and J 7 bases short, with 18 bases between. The CDR3 here is CASSVGEWGTQYF. Written as DNA, the CDR3 is TGTGCCAGCAGTGTTGGAGAGTGGGGGACCCAGTACTTC. The variable domain in full, completed from reference TRBV19 and TRBJ2-5, reads DGGITQSPKYLFRKEGQNVTLSCEQNLNHDAMYWYRQDPGQGLRLIYYSQIVNDFQKGDIAEGYSVSREKKESFPLTVTSAQKNPTAFYLCASSVGEWGTQYFGPGTRLLVL.

This clonotype came up many times. The chain has TRBV10-2 and TRBJ1-1; D is unresolved. The CDR3 loop spans 12 amino acids. The ends were cut back, 6 bases at V and 3 bases at J, with 8 bases in the middle. CDR1 and CDR2 (germline): WSHSY, SAAADI. The CDR3 here is CASRSADTEAFF. In DNA form, the CDR3 reads TGCGCCAGCAGAAGCGCCGACACTGAAGCTTTCTTT.

The chain uses TRBV14 and TRBJ2-3; 7 bases fit TRBD2. Trimming cost V 1 base and J 13 bases; bases outside gene matches: 14. The CDR3 spans 15 residues. Germline CDR1 is SGHDN and CDR2 is FVKESK. In nucleotides, the CDR3 is TGTGCCAGCAGCCAAGGGGAGGGCCTCGCGGCCAAGGAGTATTTT. Translated, it gives CASSQGEGLAAKEYF.

This clonotype was recorded at least ten times. V and J are TRBV19 and TRBJ1-4; 7 positions match TRBD1. CDR1 is LNHDA and CDR2 is SQIVND in the germline V gene (reference sequence). The CDR3 is 17 amino acids. Trimming at V came to 3 bases and at J to 8 bases, leaving 15 bases not matched to a gene. The CDR3 region is CASSMGTASVLMEKLFF. The DNA of the CDR3 is TGTGCCAGTAGTATGGGGACAGCGTCGGTTTTGATGGAAAAACTGTTTTTT.

The chain has TRBV20-1 and TRBJ1-2; a weak D match, TRBD1 (6 bases). Trimming pared 6 bases from V and 4 bases from J, leaving 21 bases between. This CDR3 region has 15 residues. CDR1 and CDR2 from the germline V gene are DFQATT and SNEGSKA (reference sequence). The CDR3 protein is CSATGTSRGGYGYTF. CDR3 coding DNA: TGCAGTGCAACCGGGACTAGCAGGGGAGGCTATGGCTACACCTTC.

This clonotype occurred a few times. A much larger clone is a single base away; this may be a read error. The gene calls are TRBV4-2 and TRBJ1-2; possibly TRBD1 for D (5 bases). Looked up from germline, CDR1 is LGHNA and CDR2 is YNFKEQ. The CDR3 is made up of 15 amino acids. The V gene lost 4 bases and the J gene lost 4 bases, with 16 bases spanning the gap. CDR3 in amino acids: CASSRGRGGTYGYTF. The CDR3 coding sequence is TGTGCCAGCAGCCGAGGACGGGGCGGGACCTATGGCTACACCTTC.

The chain joins TRBV4-2 to TRBJ1-1; D unclear. The germline V gene has CDR1 LGHNA and CDR2 YNFKEQ. This CDR3 is built from 11 residues. Trimming removed 10 bases at V and 5 bases at J, with 11 bases between. CDR3 bases: TGTGCCATCGAGGGAGGGACTGAAGCTTTCTTT. It specifies CAIEGGTEAFF.

V usage is TRBV18 and J usage is TRBJ2-5, with D unresolved. The germline V and J ends were trimmed by 8 bases and 3 bases, with 10 bases remaining between them. The CDR3 sequence is 12 residues long. CDR1 is KGHSH and CDR2 is LQKENI in the germline V gene. CDR3 loop: CASHPGKETQYF. In DNA form, the CDR3 reads TGTGCCAGCCACCCCGGCAAAGAGACCCAGTACTTC.

This clonotype was detected ten times or more. V usage is TRBV5-8 and J usage is TRBJ2-1; no definite D call. The V gene lost 4 bases and the J gene lost 4 bases, with 3 bases spanning the gap. Per the germline V gene, CDR1 is SGHTS and CDR2 is YDEGEE. The CDR3 loop spans 11 amino acids. The CDR3, as DNA: TGTGCCAGCAGCGTGTACAATGAGCAGTTCTTC. Residues: CASSVYNEQFF.

This clonotype was seen repeatedly, ten times or more. The CDR3 here is CASSVSSFSYEQYF. The CDR3 DNA is TGTGCCAGCAGCGTGAGTAGTTTCTCCTACGAGCAGTACTTC. The chain carries TRBV9 and TRBJ2-7; D call uncertain. Trimming pared 2 bases from V and 0 bases from J, leaving 9 bases between. The CDR3 length is 14 residues. In germline, CDR1 is SGDLS, CDR2 YYNGEE. Looking up the rest from reference TRBV9 and TRBJ2-7 gives the full variable domain: DSGVTQTPKHLITATGQRVTLRCSPRSGDLSVYWYQQSLDQGLQFLIQYYNGEERAKGNILERFSAQQFPDLHSELNLSSLELGDSALYFCASSVSSFSYEQYFGPGTRLTVT.

For the CDR3, the DNA is TGTGCCACCAGCCGACAGGGGTCTTACGAGCAGTACGTC. It codes for CATSRQGSYEQYV. The chain combines TRBV15 with TRBJ2-7, with TRBD1 matching 8 bases. The CDR3 extends over 13 amino acids. With 5 bases clipped from V and 4 bases from J, the junction kept 4 bases outside the gene matches. Germline V gene lookup returns CDR1 LNHNV and CDR2 YYDKDF (reference sequence).

V is TRBV20-1 and J is TRBJ2-1; TRBD2 matches at 9 bases. The CDR3 has 16 residues. CDR1 and CDR2 from the germline V gene are DFQATT and SNEGSKA (reference sequence). V dropped 0 bases and J dropped 2; count of bases not matched to a gene: 5. CDR3 DNA: TGCAGTGCTAGAGATAGGTCTAGCGGGACCTACAATGAGCAGTTCTTC. This translates into CSARDRSSGTYNEQFF.

This clonotype has a single count. The chain uses TRBV19 and TRBJ2-7; 9 bases agree with TRBD1. CDR3 length equals 15 residues. Trimming at V came to 1 base and at J to 4 bases, leaving 5 bases not matched to a gene. The V gene's germline CDR1 is LNHDA and CDR2 SQIVND (reference sequence). CDR3 bases: TGTGCCAGTAGTATAGCGGGACAGGGTCCGTACGAGCAGTACTTC. Residues: CASSIAGQGPYEQYF.

Regarding this clonotype: A much larger clone lies one base from this, so it may be a read error. The chain uses TRBV4-3 and TRBJ2-1; D is possibly TRBD1 (5 bases). The CDR3 totals 17 residues. CDR1 and CDR2 (germline): LGHNA, YSLEER. CDR3 nucleotide sequence: TGCGCCTGCAGCCAGCTCCGAGTTAGGGGTTTGTTCAGTGAGCAGTTCTTC. This translates into CACSQLRVRGLFSEQFF.

This clonotype was seen only once. V is TRBV7-3 and J is TRBJ1-6; 8 nucleotides agree with TRBD1. Germline CDR1 and CDR2: SGHTA and FQGTGA. The CDR3 has 13 amino acids. Losses at the gene ends were 5 bases for V and 18 bases for J; bases not matched to a gene: 12. As DNA, the CDR3 is TGTGCCAGCAGCCTGGACAGGGCATCACACCACCACTTT. Encoded protein: CASSLDRASHHHF.

The chain is built from TRBV12-3 or TRBV12-4 and TRBJ2-7, with TRBD2 matching 13 bases. V shed 6 bases and J 6 bases; nucleotides not matched to a gene: 2. CDR3 length equals 13 residues. The CDR3 DNA is TGTGCCAGCAGCCGACTAGCGGGAGGCGAGCAGTACTTC. Amino acid sequence: CASSRLAGGEQYF.

Regarding this clonotype: At one end the junction does not follow the germline gene, possibly because of a read error. The CDR3 coding sequence is TGTGCCAGCAGCCCACGGGTGGAGACCCATTACTTCGGGTTC. Protein: CASSPRVETHYFGF. The rearrangement links TRBV7-8 to TRBJ2-1; D uncertain. The CDR3 runs to 14 residues. Germline CDR1 is SGHVS and CDR2 is FQNEAQ.

The chain employs TRBV7-6 and TRBJ1-6; TRBD1 matches at 7 bases. There are 16 residues in the CDR3. The germline CDR1 and CDR2 sequences are SGHVS and FNYEAQ. J was trimmed by 4 bases and V by 6 bases; bases with no gene match: 9. CDR3 loop: CASSSGTASYNSPLHF. For the CDR3, the DNA is TGTGCCAGCAGTTCTGGGACAGCGTCTTATAATTCACCCCTCCACTTT.

Worth noting for this clonotype: One junction end disagrees with the germline gene, perhaps due to a read error. The chain joins TRBV9 to TRBJ2-5; 8 positions agree with TRBD2. The germline V gene encodes CDR1 SGDLS and CDR2 YYNGEE. The CDR3 length is 15 residues. The CDR3 bases are TGTGCTAGCAGCCGCATGTCCGGGGGGGGGAAGACCCAGTACTTC. Translating it yields CASSRMSGGGKTQYF.

The chain combines TRBV7-9 with TRBJ2-5; D call uncertain. V shed 4 bases and J shed 13 bases, with 19 bases lying between them. The CDR3 totals 13 residues. Germline CDR1 reads SEHNR; CDR2 reads FQNEAQ (reference sequence). This chain's CDR3 is CASSCKDRGYTYF. In DNA form, the CDR3 reads TGTGCCAGCAGCTGCAAGGATCGTGGCTACACGTACTTC.

A single count supports this clonotype. This chain uses TRBV7-6 with TRBJ1-3; TRBD1 is a possible D gene (6 bases). The CDR3 consists of 16 residues. Trimming shortened V by 4 bases and J by 13 bases, and 26 bases separated the two germline ends. Germline lookup yields CDR1 SGHVS and CDR2 FNYEAQ. The CDR3 here is CASSSGQRGAWTTIYF. CDR3 sequence (DNA): TGTGCCAGCAGCTCTGGACAGAGAGGGGCTTGGACCACTATATATTTT. Full variable domain (remainder filled in from reference TRBV7-6 and TRBJ1-3): GAGVSQSPRYKVTKRGQDVALRCDPISGHVSLYWYRQALGQGPEFLTYFNYEAQQDKSGLPNDRFSAERPEGSISTLTIQRTEQRDSAMYRCASSSGQRGAWTTIYFGEGSWLTVV.

CDR3 sequence reads: CASSESGAEQYF. The CDR3 coding sequence is TGTGCCAGCAGTGAATCAGGGGCCGAGCAGTACTTC. J is TRBJ2-7 and V is TRBV7-3, with D perhaps matching TRBD1 (6 bases). The CDR3 has 12 amino acids. V shed 6 bases and J shed 6 bases, with 12 bases lying between them. Germline CDR1 and CDR2: SGHTA and FQGTGA.